This passage covers 23 T cell receptor beta chains from one sample sequenced in a study of T cell repertoires in cytomegalovirus infection. For these TCRs, the target antigens are not known. Each CDR3 protein is one row after TCRdb ran MiXCR on the reads. This table has some 120,000 distinct CDR3 sequences, 32% appearing once. The source material was CD8+ T cells from cultured PBMCs, sampled from culture after CMV antigen stimulation. These receptors were collected from a human donor in good health (CMV status not recorded). Some clones in this sample may be carry-over from other donors' samples.

Turning to this clonotype: One end of the junction varies from germline; a read error may be responsible. The V call is TRBV7-2, the J call TRBJ1-1, with 7 bases that match TRBD1. The germline gives CDR1 SGHTA, CDR2 FQGNSA. There are 15 residues in the CDR3. The CDR3 region is CACSPGGGANTEAFF. The CDR3 DNA reads as TGTGCCTGCAGCCCAGGGGGAGGGGCGAACACTGAAGCTTTCTTT.

This chain uses TRBV12-5 with TRBJ1-5, with D possibly TRBD1 on 6 matching bases. The CDR3 length is 15 residues. Trimming cost V 6 bases and J 8 bases, with 20 bases left between them. Germline lookup yields CDR1 LGHNT and CDR2 FRNRAP. This CDR3 reads CASGWTGTTVEPQHF. Written as DNA, the CDR3 is TGTGCTAGTGGCTGGACGGGGACAACGGTCGAGCCCCAGCATTTT.

The chain combines TRBV7-9 with TRBJ1-5; D is unclear. With 4 bases removed from V and 4 bases from J, the gap between germline ends came to 11 bases. This CDR3 comprises 14 residues. Germline assignment: CDR1 SEHNR and CDR2 FQNEAQ (reference sequence). The CDR3 sequence: CASSSVDGNQPQHF. CDR3 DNA sequence: TGTGCCAGCAGCTCCGTCGATGGGAATCAGCCCCAGCATTTT.

The chain's CDR3 is CASSYVAGGTQNEQFF. CDR3 DNA sequence: TGTGCCAGCAGTTACGTAGCGGGGGGTACGCAGAATGAGCAGTTCTTC. The V and J genes are TRBV6-2 or TRBV6-3 and TRBJ2-1, with 10 bases lining up with TRBD2. This CDR3 comprises 16 residues. Germline V gene lookup returns CDR1 MNHEY and CDR2 SVGEGT. V shed 2 bases and J 7 bases; nucleotides not matched to a gene: 8.

There are many counts of this clonotype. This chain joins TRBV7-6 and TRBJ1-4, with D possibly matching TRBD1 (5 bases). Germline CDR1 is SGHVS and CDR2 is FNYEAQ. CDR3 size: 14 residues. Trimming took off 0 bases at V and 5 bases at J, with 7 bases between the two ends. The DNA of the CDR3 is TGTGCCAGCAGCTTAGCGGGGGGGAATGAAAAACTGTTTTTT. Its translation is CASSLAGGNEKLFF.

This clonotype was picked up many times. The chain couples TRBV4-3 to TRBJ1-1; a possible D gene is TRBD1 (6 bases). V was trimmed by 1 base and J by 3 bases, leaving 12 bases between them. Germline loops: CDR1 LGHNA, CDR2 YSLEER. There are 15 residues in the CDR3. CDR3: CASSQADRRDTEAFF. The CDR3 nucleotides are TGCGCCAGCAGCCAAGCTGACAGGAGGGACACTGAAGCTTTCTTT.

At least ten counts were recorded for this clonotype. The V call is TRBV13, the J call TRBJ2-2; 8 nucleotides agree with TRBD1. The CDR3 runs to 15 residues. Losses at the gene ends were 3 bases for V and 4 bases for J; bases not matched to a gene: 4. The germline V gene encodes CDR1 PRHDT and CDR2 FYEKMQ (reference sequence). For the CDR3, the DNA is TGTGCCAGCAGCTTTCTGACAGGGGCCACCGGGGAGCTGTTTTTT. Protein: CASSFLTGATGELFF.

This clonotype has at least ten counts. The V and J genes are TRBV7-2 and TRBJ2-7, with a possible D match to TRBD1 (6 bases). V was shortened by 6 bases and J by 2 bases, with 20 bases between the two germline ends. The CDR3 extends over 16 amino acids. Germline V lookup: CDR1 SGHTA, CDR2 FQGNSA. The DNA of the CDR3 is TGTGCCAGCAGATTGGACAGTCAAGAGTTTCCCTACGAGCAGTACTTC. Protein product: CASRLDSQEFPYEQYF.

The chain uses TRBV7-9 and TRBJ1-5, with D possibly matching TRBD1 (6 bases). V dropped 5 bases and J dropped 3 bases, with 14 bases sitting between them. Germline lookup yields CDR1 SEHNR and CDR2 FQNEAQ (reference sequence). The CDR3 extends over 15 amino acids. CDR3: CASSPLTGNNQPQHF. For the CDR3, the DNA is TGTGCCAGCAGCCCGCTTACAGGGAACAATCAGCCCCAGCATTTT. Filled out from reference TRBV7-9 and TRBJ1-5, the complete variable domain reads DTGVSQNPRHKITKRGQNVTFRCDPISEHNRLYWYRQTLGQGPEFLTYFQNEAQLEKSRLLSDRFSAERPKGSFSTLEIQRTEQGDSAMYLCASSPLTGNNQPQHFGDGTRLSIL.

This clonotype was seen many times. V gene TRBV6-2 or TRBV6-3 combines with J gene TRBJ2-5; D gene unclear. The CDR3 contains 12 residues. The V and J ends lost 2 bases and 1 base respectively, with 2 bases between them. Germline CDR1 and CDR2: MNHEY and SVGEGT. CDR3 sequence reads: CASSYGQETQYF. The DNA for the CDR3 is TGTGCCAGCAGTTACGGCCAAGAGACCCAGTACTTC.

Here the CDR3 reads CATSRVWGQGSYEQYF. Written as DNA, the CDR3 is TGTGCCACCAGCAGAGTCTGGGGGCAGGGATCCTACGAGCAGTACTTC. This sequence joins TRBV15 and TRBJ2-7; possibly TRBD1 for D (6 bases). V shed 1 base and J shed 1 base, with 14 bases lying between them. The CDR3 sequence is 16 residues long. Germline loops: CDR1 LNHNV, CDR2 YYDKDF (reference sequence).

The genes are TRBV4-1 and TRBJ1-3; D call uncertain. Trimming cost V 6 bases and J 1 base, with 19 bases left between them. CDR3 length equals 17 residues. Germline lookup yields CDR1 MGHRA and CDR2 YSYEKL. CDR3 nucleotide sequence: TGCGCCAGCAGTCGAACTTCTCCCGGGCTTTCTGGAAACACCATATATTTT. It codes for CASSRTSPGLSGNTIYF.

The chain links TRBV11-3 to TRBJ2-1; D gene uncertain. The CDR3 covers 13 residues. CDR1 is SGHNT, CDR2 YENEEA, per germline. Trimming cost V 3 bases and J 4 bases, with 7 bases left between them. The CDR3 loop is CASSFWGYNEQFF. The CDR3 DNA reads TGTGCCAGCAGCTTTTGGGGTTACAATGAGCAGTTCTTC. Together with reference TRBV11-3 and TRBJ2-1, the CDR3 gives the full variable domain: EAGVVQSPRYKIIEKKQPVAFWCNPISGHNTLYWYLQNLGQGPELLIRYENEEAVDDSQLPKDRFSAERLKGVDSTLKIQPAELGDSAVYLCASSFWGYNEQFFGPGTRLTVL.

This chain joins TRBV20-1 and TRBJ2-1; perhaps TRBD1 as D (6 bases). V lost 0 bases to trimming and J lost 9 bases, with 9 bases between them. The CDR3 runs 12 residues. Germline V gives CDR1 DFQATT, CDR2 SNEGSKA (reference sequence). The CDR3 region is CSARDLGAEQFF. CDR3 DNA sequence: TGCAGTGCTAGAGATTTGGGGGCTGAGCAGTTCTTC.

This clonotype showed up many times. The chain recombines TRBV7-9 with TRBJ1-3, with TRBD1 as a possible D gene (6 bases). The CDR3 has 15 amino acids. The ends were cut back, 4 bases at V and 1 base at J, with 11 bases in the middle. Germline lookup yields CDR1 SEHNR and CDR2 FQNEAQ (reference sequence). As DNA, the CDR3 is TGTGCCAGCAGCTCGGACAGAACTTCTGGAAACACCATATATTTT. Protein: CASSSDRTSGNTIYF.

This clonotype was seen only a few times. The chain joins TRBV7-2 to TRBJ2-7; D tentatively fits TRBD1 or TRBD2 (5 bases each). This CDR3 has 15 amino acids. The germline V gene encodes CDR1 SGHTA and CDR2 FQGNSA. V lost 5 bases to trimming and J lost 2 bases, with 16 bases between them. The CDR3 nucleotides are TGTGCCAGCAGCCAATGGGGGACCAGAACCTACGAGCAGTACTTC. Its translation: CASSQWGTRTYEQYF.

In this sample, this clonotype turned up a few times. The gene calls are TRBV20-1 and TRBJ2-7, with 14 nucleotides matching TRBD2. Looked up from germline, CDR1 is DFQATT and CDR2 is SNEGSKA (reference sequence). The CDR3 is 16 amino acids. The V and J ends lost 5 bases and 2 bases, in that order; junction bases with no gene match: 8. The CDR3 DNA reads as TGCAGTGCTGGGACTAGCGGGGGCCAGAAGGCCTACGAGCAGTACTTC. Translating gives CSAGTSGGQKAYEQYF.

This clonotype has a count of ten or more. This sequence joins TRBV11-2 and TRBJ2-5; TRBD2 matches at 11 bases. The CDR3 contains 17 residues. Germline V lookup: CDR1 SGHAT, CDR2 FQNNGV. The ends lost 5 bases at V and 9 bases at J; junction bases unmatched: 17. The CDR3 DNA reads as TGTGCCAGCAGCACCCTTGCCGGGACTAGCGGTTTTGAGGCCCAGTACTTC. It is translated as CASSTLAGTSGFEAQYF.

This clonotype was seen repeatedly, ten times or more. The chain is built from TRBV28 and TRBJ2-1, with a tentative D call TRBD2 (5 bases). V was shortened by 5 bases and J by 0 bases, with 14 bases between the two germline ends. There are 16 residues in the CDR3. Germline-derived CDR1 and CDR2 are MDHEN and SYDVKM. This CDR3 is CASSRPSSSSYNEQFF. CDR3 in DNA: TGTGCCAGCAGTCGACCTAGCTCCAGCTCCTACAATGAGCAGTTCTTC.

The chain recombines TRBV29-1 with TRBJ1-2, with D perhaps TRBD1 (5 bases). Trimming left V 1 base short and J 2 bases short, with 14 bases between. Germline CDR1 is SQVTM and CDR2 is ANQGSEA. The CDR3 totals 15 residues. Here the CDR3 reads CSVEGVGAINYGYTF. The CDR3 bases are TGCAGCGTTGAAGGCGTAGGGGCTATCAACTATGGCTACACCTTC.

The chain is built from TRBV20-1 and TRBJ2-7, with TRBD1 matching 8 bases. Trimming at V came to 2 bases and at J to 2 bases, leaving 5 bases not matched to a gene. Germline loops: CDR1 DFQATT, CDR2 SNEGSKA (reference sequence). This CDR3 has 14 residues. CDR3 DNA sequence: TGCAGTGCTAGAAGGACAGGGCAAGCCTACGAGCAGTACTTC. It translates to CSARRTGQAYEQYF.

The chain combines TRBV9 with TRBJ2-1, with TRBD2 matching over 7 bases. Germline CDR1 SGDLS, CDR2 YYNGEE. Unmatched junction bases numbered 28, after V lost 2 bases and J lost 2 bases. The CDR3 is 23 amino acids. CDR3 DNA sequence: TGTGCCAGCAGCGTTACGATAACTAGCGAGTCGGGAGGATCCTTGATAACCTACAATGAGCAGTTCTTC. It translates to CASSVTITSESGGSLITYNEQFF.

This chain uses TRBV11-2 with TRBJ1-1; D is uncertain. The CDR3 runs 15 residues. CDR1 SGHAT and CDR2 FQNNGV come from the germline V gene. The V gene lost 0 bases and the J gene lost 1 base, with 9 bases spanning the gap. CDR3 amino acids: CASSLDRNQNTEAFF. The CDR3 bases are TGTGCCAGCAGCTTAGATCGGAACCAGAACACTGAAGCTTTCTTT.